These 14 T cell receptor beta chains were sequenced from one sample in a study of CD4 T cells in relation to SARS-CoV-2 and coronaviruses. Before the COVID-19 pandemic, during about 2011-2019, CD4+ T cells were taken from unexposed donors. Produced via immunoSEQ multiplex PCR; TCRdb's table is partial and in-frame only. This table holds more than 50,000 clones, 86% found once. The sequenced sample consisted of memory CD4+ T cells from PBMCs. The receptor source for this set is a human donor in good health.

The chain recombines TRBV5-1 with TRBJ2-3; no firm D call. The CDR3 runs 14 residues. Looked up from germline, CDR1 is SGHRS and CDR2 is YFSETQ. The V and J ends lost 0 bases and 1 base respectively, with 6 bases between them. The CDR3 nucleotides read TGCGCCAGCAGCTTGGCTTGGGGCACAGATACGCAGTATTTT. Amino acids: CASSLAWGTDTQYF.

This chain joins TRBV6-2 or TRBV6-3 and TRBJ1-2; TRBD1 matches at 8 bases. Germline V lookup: CDR1 MNHEY, CDR2 SVGEGT. The CDR3 length is 15 residues. V shed 5 bases, J shed 7 bases, and the junction held 12 bases outside the gene matches. CDR3 region: CASSTPGTGVIGYTF. The CDR3 nucleotides are TGTGCCAGCAGTACCCCCGGGACAGGTGTTATTGGCTACACCTTC.

CDR3 in amino acids: CASSLQPPREAFF. The CDR3 DNA is TGTGCCAGCAGTTTACAACCCCCCCGTGAAGCTTTCTTT. The J gene is TRBJ1-1, the V gene TRBV28, with D uncertain. Germline V CDR1 and CDR2: MDHEN, SYDVKM. The V end was cut by 2 bases, the J end by 7 bases, with 11 bases between. CDR3 length equals 13 residues.

The gene calls are TRBV7-3 and TRBJ1-2; perhaps TRBD1 as D (5 bases). The germline V gene encodes CDR1 SGHTA and CDR2 FQGTGA. Trimming pared 10 bases from V and 5 bases from J, leaving 23 bases between. CDR3 length: 15 amino acids. The CDR3 coding sequence is TGTGCCAACGGGATGAGTAGACAGCAATTTTATGGCTACACCTTC. Its protein is CANGMSRQQFYGYTF.

The gene calls are TRBV28 and TRBJ2-1; D remains ambiguous. This CDR3 is 15 amino acids long. V dropped 4 bases and J dropped 1 base, with 11 bases sitting between them. Germline assignment: CDR1 MDHEN and CDR2 SYDVKM. The chain's CDR3 is CASSSTFPSYNEQFF. CDR3 sequence (DNA): TGTGCCAGCAGTTCCACCTTCCCATCCTACAATGAGCAGTTCTTC.

This clone was detected only once. This chain uses TRBV5-4 with TRBJ2-4, with a possible D match to TRBD1 (5 bases). Trimming took off 4 bases at V and 6 bases at J, with 11 bases between the two ends. This CDR3 contains 13 residues. CDR1 and CDR2 (germline): SGHNT, YYREEE (reference sequence). The CDR3 sequence: CASSPGQGNIQYF. The CDR3 DNA sequence: TGTGCCAGCAGCCCCGGGCAGGGAAACATTCAGTACTTC.

The chain combines TRBV12-3 or TRBV12-4 with TRBJ2-7; D gene ambiguous. This CDR3 contains 12 residues. The V and J ends lost 8 bases and 2 bases respectively, with 10 bases between them. The CDR3 nucleotides read TGTGCCAGCCGGGTGGGCACCTACGAGCAGTACTTC. It specifies CASRVGTYEQYF.

The gene calls are TRBV10-3 and TRBJ2-1; D uncertain. The CDR3 consists of 11 residues. Trimming took 4 bases from V and 4 from J, leaving 2 bases between them. Germline CDR1 ENHRY, CDR2 SYGVKD. This CDR3 is CAISVYNEQFF. The CDR3 DNA reads as TGTGCCATCAGTGTTTACAATGAGCAGTTCTTC.

The chain recombines TRBV18 with TRBJ1-2; D uncertain. Germline V gene data show CDR1 as KGHSH and CDR2 as LQKENI. Deletions cut 3 bases from V and 2 bases from J, with 7 bases between. The CDR3 is 13 amino acids. CDR3 DNA: TGTGCCAGCTCACCGTCCGGGAACTATGGCTACACCTTC. Protein product: CASSPSGNYGYTF.

The rearrangement joins TRBV24-1 to TRBJ2-1; TRBD2 matches 7 bases. Trimming at V came to 6 bases and at J to 9 bases, leaving 4 bases not matched to a gene. The length of the CDR3 is 12 residues. Germline V gene sequence: CDR1 KGHDR, CDR2 SFDVKD. The DNA of the CDR3 is TGTGCCACCAGTCTGACTAGCCGTGAGCAGTTCTTC. It yields the protein CATSLTSREQFF.

The chain recombines TRBV29-1 with TRBJ1-2, with TRBD1 as a possible D gene (5 bases). This CDR3 spans 11 amino acids. Germline assignment: CDR1 SQVTM and CDR2 ANQGSEA. V lost 7 bases to trimming and J lost 14 bases, with 20 bases between them. The CDR3 coding sequence is TGCAGCGGGGACCGCGCGGGGGTGGGAACCTTC. This codes for CSGDRAGVGTF.

This clone was recorded once. This chain joins TRBV7-3 and TRBJ2-1; D is ambiguous. V was trimmed by 1 base and J by 6 bases, leaving 7 bases between them. Per the germline V gene, CDR1 is SGHTA and CDR2 is FQGTGA. This CDR3 spans 13 amino acids. CDR3 DNA sequence: TGTGCCAGCAGCTTAAGTTGGGGCAATGAGCAGTTCTTC. Translated, it gives CASSLSWGNEQFF.

In its sample, this clone was seen once. This rearrangement joins TRBV6-2 or TRBV6-3 to TRBJ2-7, with D tentatively TRBD1 (6 bases). Trimming removed 5 bases at V and 2 bases at J, with 16 bases between. The CDR3 covers 15 residues. CDR1 is MNHEY and CDR2 is SVGEGT in the germline V gene. CDR3 amino acids: CASSPLKTGPYEQYF. The CDR3 DNA is TGTGCCAGCAGTCCCCTGAAGACAGGACCCTACGAGCAGTACTTC.

This clone was seen once. The chain has TRBV11-3 and TRBJ2-5; TRBD2 matches at 11 bases. The CDR3 consists of 16 residues. Per the germline V gene, CDR1 is SGHNT and CDR2 is YENEEA. V shed 2 bases and J 1 base; nucleotides not matched to a gene: 3. The CDR3 here is CASSLRGTSGQETQYF. The CDR3, as DNA: TGTGCCAGCAGCTTAAGGGGGACTAGCGGCCAAGAGACCCAGTACTTC.